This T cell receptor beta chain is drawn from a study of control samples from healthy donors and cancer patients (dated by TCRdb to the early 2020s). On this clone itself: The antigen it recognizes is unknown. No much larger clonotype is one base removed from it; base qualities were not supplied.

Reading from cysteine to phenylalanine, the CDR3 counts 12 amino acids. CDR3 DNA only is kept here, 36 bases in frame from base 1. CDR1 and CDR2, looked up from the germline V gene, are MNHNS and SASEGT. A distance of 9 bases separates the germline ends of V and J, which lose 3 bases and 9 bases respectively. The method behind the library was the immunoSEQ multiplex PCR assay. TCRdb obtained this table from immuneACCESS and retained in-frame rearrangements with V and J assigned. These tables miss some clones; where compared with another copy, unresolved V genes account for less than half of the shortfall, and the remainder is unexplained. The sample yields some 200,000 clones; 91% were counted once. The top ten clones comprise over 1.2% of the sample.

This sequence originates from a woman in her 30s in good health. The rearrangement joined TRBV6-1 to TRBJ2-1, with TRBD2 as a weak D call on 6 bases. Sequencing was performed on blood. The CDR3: CASSDGGVEQFF. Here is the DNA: TGTGCCAGCAGTGATGGAGGGGTTGAGCAGTTCTTC.